This TCR beta chain was obtained from a study of blood T cell repertoires in COVID-19. Looking at the study overall: The United States, Italy and Spain were the sources of the acute and convalescent COVID-19 samples.

To note about this clone: Other DNA sequences from this sample encode an identical CDR3 as well.

The junction had 5 bases not matched to a gene; V was cut back by 4 bases and J by 4 bases. In germline, CDR1 is SGHRS, CDR2 YFSETQ. CDR3 length: 13 amino acids. As originally analysed: Amplification of reference gene primers provided the estimated nucleated cell counts. The assay was immunoSEQ multiplex PCR, and TCRdb's table has in-frame clones only and misses some. V and J calls and clone size come straight from that table; D and trimming were deduced from the DNA. The repertoire holds 200,000 to 300,000 clones, with about 87% as singletons. J is TRBJ2-7 and V is TRBV5-1, with 7 bases lining up with TRBD1. The TCR sequence derives from a woman aged 55-70 years with COVID-19, enrolled during active disease. Sample: peripheral blood. The CDR3, as DNA: TGCGCCAGCAGCCGCGACAGGGTATACGAGCAGTACTTC. Translating gives CASSRDRVYEQYF.